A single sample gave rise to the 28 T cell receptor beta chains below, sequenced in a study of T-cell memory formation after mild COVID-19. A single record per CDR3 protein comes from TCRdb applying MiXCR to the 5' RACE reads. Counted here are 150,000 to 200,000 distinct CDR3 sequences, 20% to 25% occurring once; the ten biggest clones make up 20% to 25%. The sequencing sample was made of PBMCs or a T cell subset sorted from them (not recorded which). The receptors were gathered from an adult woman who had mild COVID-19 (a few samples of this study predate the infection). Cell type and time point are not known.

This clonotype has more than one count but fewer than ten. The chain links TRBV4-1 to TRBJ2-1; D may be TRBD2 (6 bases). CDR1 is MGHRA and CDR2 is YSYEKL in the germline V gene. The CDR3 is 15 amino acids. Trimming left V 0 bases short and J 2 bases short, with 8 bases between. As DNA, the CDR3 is TGCGCCAGCAGCCAAGAATCTAGCGCCTACAATGAGCAGTTCTTC. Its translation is CASSQESSAYNEQFF.

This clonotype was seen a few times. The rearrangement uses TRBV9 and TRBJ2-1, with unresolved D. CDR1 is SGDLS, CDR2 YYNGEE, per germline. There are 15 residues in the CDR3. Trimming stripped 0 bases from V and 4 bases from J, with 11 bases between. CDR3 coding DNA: TGTGCCAGCAGCGTAGCTTACCGATCGTACAATGAGCAGTTCTTC. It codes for CASSVAYRSYNEQFF.

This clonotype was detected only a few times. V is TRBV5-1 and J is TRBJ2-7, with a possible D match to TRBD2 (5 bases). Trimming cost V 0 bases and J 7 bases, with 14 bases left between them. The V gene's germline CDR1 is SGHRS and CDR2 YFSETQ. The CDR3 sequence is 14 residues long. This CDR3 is CASSLDREPEEQYF. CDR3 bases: TGCGCCAGCAGCTTGGACCGGGAACCTGAAGAGCAGTACTTC.

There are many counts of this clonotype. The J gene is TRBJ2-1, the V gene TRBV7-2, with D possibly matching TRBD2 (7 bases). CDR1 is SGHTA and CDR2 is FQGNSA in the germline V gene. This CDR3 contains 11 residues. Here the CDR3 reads CSGGRINEQFF. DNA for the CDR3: TGTTCCGGGGGGCGTATCAATGAGCAGTTCTTC.

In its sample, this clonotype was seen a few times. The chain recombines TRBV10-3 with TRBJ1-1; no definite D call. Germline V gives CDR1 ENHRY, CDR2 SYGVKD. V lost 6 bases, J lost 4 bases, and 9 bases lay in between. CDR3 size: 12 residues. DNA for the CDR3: TGTGCCATCAGCGCTGGGAGCACTGAAGCTTTCTTT. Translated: CAISAGSTEAFF.

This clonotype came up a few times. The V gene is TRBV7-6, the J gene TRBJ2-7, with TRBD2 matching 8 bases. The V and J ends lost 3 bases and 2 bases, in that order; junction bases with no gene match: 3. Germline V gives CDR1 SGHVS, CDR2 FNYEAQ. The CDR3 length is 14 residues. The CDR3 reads CASSFAGGAYEQYF. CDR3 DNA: TGTGCCAGCAGCTTTGCGGGAGGCGCCTACGAGCAGTACTTC.

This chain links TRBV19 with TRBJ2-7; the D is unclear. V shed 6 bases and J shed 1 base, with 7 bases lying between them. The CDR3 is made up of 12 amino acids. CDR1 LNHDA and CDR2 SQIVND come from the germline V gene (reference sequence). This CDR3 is CASSDTSYEQYF. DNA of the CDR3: TGTGCCAGTAGCGACACATCCTACGAGCAGTACTTC.

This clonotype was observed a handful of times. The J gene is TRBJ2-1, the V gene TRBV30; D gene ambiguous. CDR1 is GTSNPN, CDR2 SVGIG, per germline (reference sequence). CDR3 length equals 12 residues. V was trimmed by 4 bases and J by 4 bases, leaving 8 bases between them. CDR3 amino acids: CAWIAVYNEQFF. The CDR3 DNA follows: TGTGCCTGGATCGCCGTGTACAATGAGCAGTTCTTC.

The CDR3 nucleotides read TGTGCCACTGGGTGGACAGCGGGCACTGAAGCTTTCTTT. Translation: CATGWTAGTEAFF. This chain joins TRBV19 and TRBJ1-1; TRBD1 is a possible D gene (6 bases). CDR1 is LNHDA, CDR2 SQIVND, per germline (reference sequence). The CDR3 length is 13 residues. V was clipped by 10 bases and J by 4 bases, with 16 bases between them.

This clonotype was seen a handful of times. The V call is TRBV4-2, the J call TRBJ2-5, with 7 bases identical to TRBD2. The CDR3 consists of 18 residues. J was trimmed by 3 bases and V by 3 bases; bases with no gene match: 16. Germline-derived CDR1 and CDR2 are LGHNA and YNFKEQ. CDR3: CASSQHFKAAGTEETQYF. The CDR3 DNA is TGTGCCAGCAGCCAGCATTTCAAAGCAGCGGGAACAGAAGAGACCCAGTACTTC.

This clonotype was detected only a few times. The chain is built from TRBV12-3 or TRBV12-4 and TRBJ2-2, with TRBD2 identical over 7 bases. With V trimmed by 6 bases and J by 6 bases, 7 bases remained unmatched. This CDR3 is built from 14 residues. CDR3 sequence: CASRGEGGAGELFF. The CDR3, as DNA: TGTGCCAGCAGGGGGGAGGGAGGTGCCGGGGAGCTGTTTTTT.

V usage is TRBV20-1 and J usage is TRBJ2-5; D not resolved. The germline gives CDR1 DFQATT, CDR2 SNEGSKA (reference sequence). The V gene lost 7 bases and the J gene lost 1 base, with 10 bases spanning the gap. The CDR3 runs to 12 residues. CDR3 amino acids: CSVEDSQETQYF. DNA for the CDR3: TGCAGTGTAGAGGATTCCCAAGAGACCCAGTACTTC.

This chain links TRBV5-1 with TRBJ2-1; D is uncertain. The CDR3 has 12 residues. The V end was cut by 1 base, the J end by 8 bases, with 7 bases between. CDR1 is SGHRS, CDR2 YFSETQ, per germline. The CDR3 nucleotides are TGCGCCAGCAGCTTGACAAGTGATGAGCAGTTCTTC. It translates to CASSLTSDEQFF.

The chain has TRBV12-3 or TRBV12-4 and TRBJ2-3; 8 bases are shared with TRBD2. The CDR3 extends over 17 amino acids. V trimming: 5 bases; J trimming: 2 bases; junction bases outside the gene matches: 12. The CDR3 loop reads CASSPSGSWSHTDTQYF. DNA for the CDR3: TGTGCCAGCAGTCCAAGCGGGAGCTGGTCACACACAGATACGCAGTATTTT.

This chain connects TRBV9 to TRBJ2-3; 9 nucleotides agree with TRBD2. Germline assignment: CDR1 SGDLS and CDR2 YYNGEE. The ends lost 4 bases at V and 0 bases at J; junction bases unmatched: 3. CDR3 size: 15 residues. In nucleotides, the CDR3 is TGTGCCAGCAGCACGGGACTAGCTAGCACAGATACGCAGTATTTT. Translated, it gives CASSTGLASTDTQYF.

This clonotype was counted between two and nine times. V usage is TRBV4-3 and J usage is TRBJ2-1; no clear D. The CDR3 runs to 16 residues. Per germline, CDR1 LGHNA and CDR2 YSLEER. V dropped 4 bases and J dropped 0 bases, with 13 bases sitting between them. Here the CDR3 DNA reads TGCGCCAGCAGCCGTGGTCATTTCAGCTCCTACAATGAGCAGTTCTTC. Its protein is CASSRGHFSSYNEQFF.

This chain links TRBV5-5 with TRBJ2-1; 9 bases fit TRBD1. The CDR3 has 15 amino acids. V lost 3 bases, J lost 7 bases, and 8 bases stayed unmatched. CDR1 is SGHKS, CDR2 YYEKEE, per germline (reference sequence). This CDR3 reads CASSSGTGYLNEQFF. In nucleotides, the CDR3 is TGTGCCAGCAGCTCCGGGACAGGGTATTTGAATGAGCAGTTCTTC. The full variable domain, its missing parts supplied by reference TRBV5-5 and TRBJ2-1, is DAGVTQSPTHLIKTRGQQVTLRCSPISGHKSVSWYQQVLGQGPQFIFQYYEKEERGRGNFPDRFSARQFPNYSSELNVNALLLGDSALYLCASSSGTGYLNEQFFGPGTRLTVL.

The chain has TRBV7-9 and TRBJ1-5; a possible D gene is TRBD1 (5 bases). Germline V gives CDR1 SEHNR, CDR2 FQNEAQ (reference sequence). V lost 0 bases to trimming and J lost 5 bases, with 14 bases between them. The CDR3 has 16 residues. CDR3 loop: CASSLAQPGGDQPQHF. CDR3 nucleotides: TGTGCCAGCAGCTTAGCCCAGCCCGGAGGGGATCAGCCCCAGCATTTT. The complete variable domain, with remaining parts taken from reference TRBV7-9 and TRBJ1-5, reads DTGVSQNPRHKITKRGQNVTFRCDPISEHNRLYWYRQTLGQGPEFLTYFQNEAQLEKSRLLSDRFSAERPKGSFSTLEIQRTEQGDSAMYLCASSLAQPGGDQPQHFGDGTRLSIL.

DNA of the CDR3: TGTGCCAGCACCGAGGCAGGGCACTATGGCTACACCTTC. It encodes CASTEAGHYGYTF. The chain carries TRBV7-9 and TRBJ1-2; possible D gene TRBD1, 5 bases. V was pared by 7 bases and J by 3 bases, with 12 bases between. Germline V gene data show CDR1 as SEHNR and CDR2 as FQNEAQ (reference sequence). This CDR3 comprises 13 residues.

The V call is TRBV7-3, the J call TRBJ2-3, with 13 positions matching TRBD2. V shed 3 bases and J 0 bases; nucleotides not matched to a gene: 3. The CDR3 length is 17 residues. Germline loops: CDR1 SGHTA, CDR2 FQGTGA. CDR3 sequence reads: CASSLGLAGTSTDTQYF. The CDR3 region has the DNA TGTGCCAGCAGCTTGGGACTAGCGGGAACTAGCACAGATACGCAGTATTTT.

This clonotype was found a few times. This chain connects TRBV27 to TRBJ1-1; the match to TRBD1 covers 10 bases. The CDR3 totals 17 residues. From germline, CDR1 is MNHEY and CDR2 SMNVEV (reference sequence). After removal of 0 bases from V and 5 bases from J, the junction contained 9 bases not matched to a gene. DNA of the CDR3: TGTGCCAGCAGTTTATCAAGTTATGGGACAGGGGATACTGAAGCTTTCTTT. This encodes CASSLSSYGTGDTEAFF.

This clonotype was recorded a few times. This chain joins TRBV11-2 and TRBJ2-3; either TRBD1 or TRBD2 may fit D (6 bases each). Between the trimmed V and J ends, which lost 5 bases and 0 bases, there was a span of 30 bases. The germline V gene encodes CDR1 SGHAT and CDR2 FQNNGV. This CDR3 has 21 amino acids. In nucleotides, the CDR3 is TGTGCCAGCAGCCCCCGCCTCAGGGACTTCATATGGGGGCGTAGCACAGATACGCAGTATTTT. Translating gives CASSPRLRDFIWGRSTDTQYF. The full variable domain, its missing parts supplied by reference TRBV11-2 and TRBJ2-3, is EAGVAQSPRYKIIEKRQSVAFWCNPISGHATLYWYQQILGQGPKLLIQFQNNGVVDDSQLPKDRFSAERLKGVDSTLKIQPAKLEDSAVYLCASSPRLRDFIWGRSTDTQYFGPGTRLTVL.

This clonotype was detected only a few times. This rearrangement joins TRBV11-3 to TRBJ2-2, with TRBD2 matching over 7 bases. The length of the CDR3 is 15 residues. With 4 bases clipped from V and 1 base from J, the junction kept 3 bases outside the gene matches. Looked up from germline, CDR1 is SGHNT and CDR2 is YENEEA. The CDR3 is CASSSPGGNTGELFF. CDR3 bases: TGTGCCAGCAGCTCGCCGGGGGGGAACACCGGGGAGCTGTTTTTT.

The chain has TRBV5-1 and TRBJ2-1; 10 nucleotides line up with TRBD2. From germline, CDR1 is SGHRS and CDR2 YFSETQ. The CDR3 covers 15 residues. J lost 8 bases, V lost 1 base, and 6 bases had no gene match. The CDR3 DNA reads TGCGCCAGCAGCTTGATGTCTAGCGGGAGCGATGAGCAGTTCTTC. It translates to CASSLMSSGSDEQFF.

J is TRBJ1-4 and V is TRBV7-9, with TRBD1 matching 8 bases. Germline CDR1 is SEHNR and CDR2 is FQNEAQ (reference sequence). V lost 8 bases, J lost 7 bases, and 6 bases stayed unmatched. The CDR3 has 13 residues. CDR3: CASAPGGGEKLFF. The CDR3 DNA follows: TGTGCCAGCGCCCCAGGGGGCGGTGAAAAACTGTTTTTT.

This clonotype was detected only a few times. In nucleotides, the CDR3 is TGTGCCAGCAGCTTAGCGGGAGGAAACGGGGAGCTGTTTTTT. This codes for CASSLAGGNGELFF. The chain is built from TRBV7-9 and TRBJ2-2, with a weak D call TRBD2 (6 bases). V shed 0 bases and J shed 7 bases, with 9 bases lying between them. The V gene's germline CDR1 is SEHNR and CDR2 FQNEAQ (reference sequence). The CDR3 is made up of 14 amino acids. The full variable domain, its missing parts supplied by reference TRBV7-9 and TRBJ2-2, is DTGVSQNPRHKITKRGQNVTFRCDPISEHNRLYWYRQTLGQGPEFLTYFQNEAQLEKSRLLSDRFSAERPKGSFSTLEIQRTEQGDSAMYLCASSLAGGNGELFFGEGSRLTVL.

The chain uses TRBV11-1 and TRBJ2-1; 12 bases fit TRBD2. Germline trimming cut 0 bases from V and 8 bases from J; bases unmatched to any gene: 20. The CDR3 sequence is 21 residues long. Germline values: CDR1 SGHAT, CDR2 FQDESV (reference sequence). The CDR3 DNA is TGTGCCAGCAGCTTAGCCCCGAGGGGGGGACTAGCGGGTCCTCGGGCATATGAGCAGTTCTTC. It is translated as CASSLAPRGGLAGPRAYEQFF.

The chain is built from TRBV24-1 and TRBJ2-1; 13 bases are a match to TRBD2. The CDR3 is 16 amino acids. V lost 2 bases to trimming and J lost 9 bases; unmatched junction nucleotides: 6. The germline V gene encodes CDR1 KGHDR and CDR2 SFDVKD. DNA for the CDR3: TGTGCCACCAGTGATTGGGGACTAGCGGGGCTGGGTGAGCAGTTCTTC. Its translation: CATSDWGLAGLGEQFF.